The T cell receptor beta chain described here comes from a study of blood T cells in healthy people across ages. Per sample, extraction of total RNA gave at least 6 micrograms in every case. Sample-barcoded 5' priming and a J-beta primer mix drove a second PCR of roughly 6 to 12 cycles. The template-switch adaptor was a 5' adaptor with 12 random nucleotides. It tagged each cDNA molecule. TCRdb itself ran the 5' RACE reads through MiXCR, one entry per CDR3 protein. The sample records about 720,000 distinct CDR3 sequences, approximately 25% being singletons. The CDR3 runs to 15 residues. V shed 0 bases and J shed 6 bases, with 13 bases lying between them. From germline, CDR1 is LGHDT and CDR2 YNNKEL (reference sequence). These data are also associated with another study on T cells of mothers and their children. As reported in that work: An overlap that was slightly higher, though non-significant, was seen in related mother-child pairs versus unrelated pairs.

Input material: blood. The receptor's source is a boy between 10 and 17 years old in good health. The chain links TRBV3-1 to TRBJ2-3, with unresolved D. Written as DNA, the CDR3 is TGTGCCAGCAGCCAAGATCCGGCTAGATGGGATACGCAGTATTTT. This encodes CASSQDPARWDTQYF.